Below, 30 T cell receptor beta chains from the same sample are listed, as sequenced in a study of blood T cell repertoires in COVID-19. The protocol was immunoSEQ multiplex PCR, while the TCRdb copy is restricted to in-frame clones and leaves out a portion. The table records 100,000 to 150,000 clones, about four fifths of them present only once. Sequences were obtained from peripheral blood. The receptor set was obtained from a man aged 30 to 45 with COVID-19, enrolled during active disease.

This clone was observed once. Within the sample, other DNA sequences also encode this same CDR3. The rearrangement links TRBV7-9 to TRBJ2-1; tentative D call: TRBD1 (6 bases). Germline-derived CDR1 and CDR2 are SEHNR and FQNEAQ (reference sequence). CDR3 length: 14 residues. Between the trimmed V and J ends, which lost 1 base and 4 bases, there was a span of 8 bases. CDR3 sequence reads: CASSLGQGYNEQFF. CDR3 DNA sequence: TGTGCCAGCAGCTTAGGCCAGGGGTACAATGAGCAGTTCTTC. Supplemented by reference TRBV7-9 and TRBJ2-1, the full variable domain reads DTGVSQNPRHKITKRGQNVTFRCDPISEHNRLYWYRQTLGQGPEFLTYFQNEAQLEKSRLLSDRFSAERPKGSFSTLEIQRTEQGDSAMYLCASSLGQGYNEQFFGPGTRLTVL.

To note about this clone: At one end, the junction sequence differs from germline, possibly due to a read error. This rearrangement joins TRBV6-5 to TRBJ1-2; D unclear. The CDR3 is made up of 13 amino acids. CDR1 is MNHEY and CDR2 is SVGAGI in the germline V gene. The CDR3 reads CASTYSRGYGYTF. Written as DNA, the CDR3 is TGTGCCAGCACTTACTCGCGGGGCTATGGCTACACCTTC.

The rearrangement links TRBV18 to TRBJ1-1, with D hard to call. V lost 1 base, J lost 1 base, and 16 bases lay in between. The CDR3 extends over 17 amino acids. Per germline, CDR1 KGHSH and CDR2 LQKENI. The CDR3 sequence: CASSPRSGAGGNTEAFF. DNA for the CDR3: TGTGCCAGCTCACCACGAAGTGGAGCGGGTGGGAACACTGAAGCTTTCTTT.

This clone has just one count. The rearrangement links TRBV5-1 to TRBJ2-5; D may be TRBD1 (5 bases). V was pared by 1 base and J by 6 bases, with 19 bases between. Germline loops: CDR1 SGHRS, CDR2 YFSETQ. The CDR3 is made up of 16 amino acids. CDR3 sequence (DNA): TGCGCCAGCAGCTTGAATCATCTGACAGACTTTCAGACCCAGTACTTC. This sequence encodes CASSLNHLTDFQTQYF.

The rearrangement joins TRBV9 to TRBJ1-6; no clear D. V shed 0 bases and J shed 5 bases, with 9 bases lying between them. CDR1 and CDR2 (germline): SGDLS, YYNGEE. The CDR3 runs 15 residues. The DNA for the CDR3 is TGTGCCAGCAGCGTAGATGGAGGGAATAATTCACCCCTCCACTTT. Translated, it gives CASSVDGGNNSPLHF.

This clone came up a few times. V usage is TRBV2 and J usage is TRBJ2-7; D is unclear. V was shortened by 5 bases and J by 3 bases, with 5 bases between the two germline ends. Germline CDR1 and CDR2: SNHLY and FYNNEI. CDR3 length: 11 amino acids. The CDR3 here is CASSSFYEQYF. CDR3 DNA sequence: TGTGCCAGCAGTTCCTTCTACGAGCAGTACTTC.

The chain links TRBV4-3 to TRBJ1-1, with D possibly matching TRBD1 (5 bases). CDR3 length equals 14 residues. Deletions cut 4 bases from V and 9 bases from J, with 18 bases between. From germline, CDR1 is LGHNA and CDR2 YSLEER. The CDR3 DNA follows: TGCGCCAGCAGCCTCGGGGGGACGGGAGGCCAAGCTTTCTTT. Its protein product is CASSLGGTGGQAFF.

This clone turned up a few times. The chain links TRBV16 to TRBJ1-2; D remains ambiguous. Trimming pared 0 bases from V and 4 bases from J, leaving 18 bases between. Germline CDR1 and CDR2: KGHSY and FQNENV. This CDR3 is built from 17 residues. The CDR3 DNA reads TGTGCCAGCAGCCAATCAAGTGGAGCCGAAAGACTCTATGGCTACACCTTC. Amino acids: CASSQSSGAERLYGYTF.

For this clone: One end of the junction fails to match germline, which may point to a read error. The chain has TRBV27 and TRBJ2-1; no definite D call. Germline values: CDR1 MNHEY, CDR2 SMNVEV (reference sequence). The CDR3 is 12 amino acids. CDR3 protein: CASGFYGNEQFF. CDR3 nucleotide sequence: TGTGCCAGCGGTTTTTACGGGAATGAGCAGTTCTTC.

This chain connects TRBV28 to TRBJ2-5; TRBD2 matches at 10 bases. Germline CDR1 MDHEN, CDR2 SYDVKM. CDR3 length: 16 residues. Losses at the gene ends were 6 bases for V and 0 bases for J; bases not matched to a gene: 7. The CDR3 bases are TGTGCCAGCAGAGAGAATAGCGGGGGGTACCAAGAGACCCAGTACTTC. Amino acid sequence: CASRENSGGYQETQYF.

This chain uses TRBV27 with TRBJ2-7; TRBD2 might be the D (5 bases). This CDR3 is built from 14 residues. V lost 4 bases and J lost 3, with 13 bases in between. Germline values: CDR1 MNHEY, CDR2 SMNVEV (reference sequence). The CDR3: CASSSSGVLYEQYF. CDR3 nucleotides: TGTGCCAGCAGTTCGTCCGGGGTTCTCTACGAGCAGTACTTC.

Written as DNA, the CDR3 is TGTGCCAGCAGCCACCATTTCGGACAGGGAGGGGGAACAGATACGCAGTATTTT. Encoded protein: CASSHHFGQGGGTDTQYF. The V and J genes are TRBV3-1 (or the pseudogene TRBV3-2) and TRBJ2-3, with D possibly TRBD1 on 8 matching bases. This CDR3 is 18 amino acids long. V gave up 3 bases and J gave up 3 bases, with 22 bases separating them. Germline V gene data show CDR1 as LGHDT and CDR2 as YNNKEL (reference sequence).

The CDR3 DNA sequence: TGTGCCAGCAGCCTCCGACTAGCGGGGCACCAAGAGACCCAGTACTTC. It codes for CASSLRLAGHQETQYF. This chain links TRBV7-8 with TRBJ2-5; 11 positions agree with TRBD2. V gave up 5 bases and J gave up 0 bases; unmatched junction bases: 5. The CDR3 covers 16 residues. The germline V gene encodes CDR1 SGHVS and CDR2 FQNEAQ.

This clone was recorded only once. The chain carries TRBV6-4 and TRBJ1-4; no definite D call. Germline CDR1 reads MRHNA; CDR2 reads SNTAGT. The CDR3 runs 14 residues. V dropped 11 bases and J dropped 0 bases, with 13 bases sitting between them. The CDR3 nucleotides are TGTGCCGGGCCTCGATCTGCAACTAATGAAAAACTGTTTTTT. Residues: CAGPRSATNEKLFF.

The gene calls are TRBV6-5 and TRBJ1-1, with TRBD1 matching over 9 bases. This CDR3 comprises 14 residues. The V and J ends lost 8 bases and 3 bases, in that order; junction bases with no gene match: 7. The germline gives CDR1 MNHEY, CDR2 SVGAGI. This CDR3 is CASSTGGLDTEAFF. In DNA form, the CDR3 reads TGTGCCAGCTCAACAGGGGGCCTGGACACTGAAGCTTTCTTT.

The CDR3 sequence: CASSQRPGQGLYGYTF. DNA for the CDR3: TGTGCCAGCAGTCAAAGACCGGGACAGGGTCTCTATGGCTACACCTTC. The chain joins TRBV28 to TRBJ1-2; 9 nucleotides match TRBD1. The junction had 11 bases not matched to a gene; V was cut back by 5 bases and J by 4 bases. CDR1 is MDHEN, CDR2 SYDVKM, per germline. The CDR3 loop spans 16 amino acids.

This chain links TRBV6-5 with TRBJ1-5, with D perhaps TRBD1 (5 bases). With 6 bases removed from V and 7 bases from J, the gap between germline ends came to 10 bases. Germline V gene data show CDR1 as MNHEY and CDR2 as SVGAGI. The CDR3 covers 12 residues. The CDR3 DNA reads TGTGCCAGCAGCTTCGACAGACAGCCCCAGCATTTT. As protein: CASSFDRQPQHF.

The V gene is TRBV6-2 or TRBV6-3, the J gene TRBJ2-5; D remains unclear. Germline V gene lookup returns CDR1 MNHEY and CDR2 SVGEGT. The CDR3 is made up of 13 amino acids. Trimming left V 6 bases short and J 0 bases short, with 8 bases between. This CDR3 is CASSPAYQETQYF. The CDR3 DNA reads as TGTGCCAGCAGCCCCGCGTACCAAGAGACCCAGTACTTC.

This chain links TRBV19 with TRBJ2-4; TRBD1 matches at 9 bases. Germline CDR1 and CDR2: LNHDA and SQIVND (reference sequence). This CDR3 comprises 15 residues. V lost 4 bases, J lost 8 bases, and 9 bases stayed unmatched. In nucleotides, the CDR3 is TGTGCCAGTAGTACCGTAGGACAGGGGTTAGACATTCAGTACTTC. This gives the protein CASSTVGQGLDIQYF. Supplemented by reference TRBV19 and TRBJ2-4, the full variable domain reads DGGITQSPKYLFRKEGQNVTLSCEQNLNHDAMYWYRQDPGQGLRLIYYSQIVNDFQKGDIAEGYSVSREKKESFPLTVTSAQKNPTAFYLCASSTVGQGLDIQYFGAGTRLSVL.

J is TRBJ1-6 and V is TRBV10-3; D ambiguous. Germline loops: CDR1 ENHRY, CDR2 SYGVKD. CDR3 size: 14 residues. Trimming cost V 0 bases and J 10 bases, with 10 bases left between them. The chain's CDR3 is CAISESGDRSPLHF. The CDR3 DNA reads TGTGCCATCAGTGAGTCCGGGGATCGATCACCCCTCCACTTT.

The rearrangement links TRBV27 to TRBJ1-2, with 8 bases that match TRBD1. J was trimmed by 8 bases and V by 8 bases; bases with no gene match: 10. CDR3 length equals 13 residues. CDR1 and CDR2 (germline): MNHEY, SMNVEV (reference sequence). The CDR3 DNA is TGTGCCAGCGGGGTCCCAGGGGGCGTAGGCTACACCTTC. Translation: CASGVPGGVGYTF.

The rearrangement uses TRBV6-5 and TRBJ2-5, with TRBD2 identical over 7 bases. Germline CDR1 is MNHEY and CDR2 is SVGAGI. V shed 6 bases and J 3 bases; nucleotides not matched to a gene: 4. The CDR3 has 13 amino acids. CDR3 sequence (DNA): TGTGCCAGCAGACCCGGGGGGAAAGAGACCCAGTACTTC. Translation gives CASRPGGKETQYF.

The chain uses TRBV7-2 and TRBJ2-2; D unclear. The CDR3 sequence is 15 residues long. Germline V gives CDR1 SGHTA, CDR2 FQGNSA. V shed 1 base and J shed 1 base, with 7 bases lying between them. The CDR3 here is CASSLVQLNTGELFF. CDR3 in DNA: TGTGCCAGCAGCTTAGTACAGTTGAACACCGGGGAGCTGTTTTTT.

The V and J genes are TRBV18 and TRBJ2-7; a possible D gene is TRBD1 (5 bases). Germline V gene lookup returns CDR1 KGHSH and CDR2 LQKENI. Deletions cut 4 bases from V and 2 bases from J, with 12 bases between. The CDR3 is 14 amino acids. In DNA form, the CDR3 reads TGTGCCAGCTCACAACAGGAATACGCCTACGAGCAGTACTTC. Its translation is CASSQQEYAYEQYF.

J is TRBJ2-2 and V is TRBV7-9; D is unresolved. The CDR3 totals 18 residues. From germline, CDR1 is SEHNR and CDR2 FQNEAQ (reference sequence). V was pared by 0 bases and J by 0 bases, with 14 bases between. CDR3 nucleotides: TGTGCCAGCAGCTTAGCGTTTATGGGCATGGCGAACACCGGGGAGCTGTTTTTT. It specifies CASSLAFMGMANTGELFF.

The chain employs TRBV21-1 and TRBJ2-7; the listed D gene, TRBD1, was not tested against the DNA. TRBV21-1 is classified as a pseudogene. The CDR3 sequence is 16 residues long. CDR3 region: CASSKFNRRRPHEQYF. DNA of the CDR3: TGTGCCAGCAGCAAATTTAACAGGCGGCGCCCCCACGAGCAGTACTTC.

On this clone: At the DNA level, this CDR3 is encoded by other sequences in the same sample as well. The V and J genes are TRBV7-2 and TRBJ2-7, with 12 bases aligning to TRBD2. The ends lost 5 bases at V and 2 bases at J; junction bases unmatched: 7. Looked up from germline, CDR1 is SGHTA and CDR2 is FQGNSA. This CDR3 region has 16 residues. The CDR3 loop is CASSPYRTSGAYEQYF. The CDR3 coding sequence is TGTGCCAGCAGCCCTTACCGGACTAGCGGGGCCTACGAGCAGTACTTC.

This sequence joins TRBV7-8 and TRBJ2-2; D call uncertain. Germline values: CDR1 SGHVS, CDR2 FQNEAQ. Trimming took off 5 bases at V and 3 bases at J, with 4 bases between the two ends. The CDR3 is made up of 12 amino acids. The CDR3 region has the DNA TGTGCCAGCAGCCCCTACACCGGGGAGCTGTTTTTT. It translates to CASSPYTGELFF.

The CDR3 DNA sequence: TGTGCCTGGAGTCCGACGGACTTCACAGATACGCAGTATTTT. This translates into CAWSPTDFTDTQYF. The chain joins TRBV30 to TRBJ2-3, with D tentatively TRBD2 (5 bases). Trimming removed 2 bases at V and 2 bases at J, with 11 bases between. The CDR3 is 14 residues long. In germline, CDR1 is GTSNPN, CDR2 SVGIG (reference sequence).

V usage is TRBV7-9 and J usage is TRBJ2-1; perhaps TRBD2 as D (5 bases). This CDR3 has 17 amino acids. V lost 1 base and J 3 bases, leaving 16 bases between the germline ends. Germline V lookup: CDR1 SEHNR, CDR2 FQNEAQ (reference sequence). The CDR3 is CASSLEVGSLVYNEQFF. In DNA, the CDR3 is TGTGCCAGCAGCTTAGAGGTGGGGAGTTTGGTCTACAATGAGCAGTTCTTC.